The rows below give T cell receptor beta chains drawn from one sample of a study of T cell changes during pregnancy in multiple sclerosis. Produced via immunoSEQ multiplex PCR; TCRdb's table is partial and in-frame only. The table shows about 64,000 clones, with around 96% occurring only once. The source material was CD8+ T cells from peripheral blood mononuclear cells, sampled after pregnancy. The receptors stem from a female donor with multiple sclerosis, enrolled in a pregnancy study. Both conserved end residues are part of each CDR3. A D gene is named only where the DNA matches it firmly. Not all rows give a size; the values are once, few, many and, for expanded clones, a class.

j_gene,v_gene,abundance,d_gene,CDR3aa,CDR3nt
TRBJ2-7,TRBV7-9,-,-,CASSPPRETAYYEQYF,TGTGCCAGCAGCCCCCCCCGGGAGACCGCCTACTACGAGCAGTACTTC
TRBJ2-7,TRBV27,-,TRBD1,CASSLQGALGEQYF,TGTGCCAGCAGTCTACAGGGGGCGCTTGGCGAGCAGTACTTC
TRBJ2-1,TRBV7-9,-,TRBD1,CASSRGQGTLNEQFF,TGTGCCAGCAGCCGTGGACAGGGGACCCTCAATGAGCAGTTCTTC
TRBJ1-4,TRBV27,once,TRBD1,CASSPDRGDEKLFF,TGTGCCAGCAGTCCGGACAGGGGAGATGAAAAACTGTTTTTT
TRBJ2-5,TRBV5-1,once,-,CASSAVQETQYF,TGCGCCAGCAGTGCGGTCCAAGAGACCCAGTACTTC
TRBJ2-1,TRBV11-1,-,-,CASSSTYDEQFF,TGTGCCAGCAGCTCTACCTACGATGAGCAGTTCTTC
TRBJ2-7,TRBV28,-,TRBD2,CASSPYGGGPFEQYF,TGTGCCAGCAGTCCGTATGGGGGAGGGCCTTTCGAGCAGTACTTC
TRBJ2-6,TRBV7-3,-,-,CASSSPRGMRANVLTF,TGTGCCAGCAGCTCCCCCAGGGGCATGAGGGCCAACGTCCTGACTTTC
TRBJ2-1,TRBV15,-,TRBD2,CATSRGTNEQFF,TGTGCCACCAGCAGGGGGACTAACGAGCAGTTCTTC
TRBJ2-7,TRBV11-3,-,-,CASSLDFGHEQYF,TGTGCCAGCAGCTTAGATTTCGGTCACGAGCAGTACTTC
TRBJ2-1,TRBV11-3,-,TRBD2,CASSLGRGLAGGNEQFF,TGTGCCAGCAGCTTAGGAAGGGGACTAGCGGGAGGGAATGAGCAGTTCTTC
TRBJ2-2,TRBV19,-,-,CAVRGGATGELFF,TGTGCGGTTCGCGGGGGCGCAACCGGGGAGCTGTTTTTT
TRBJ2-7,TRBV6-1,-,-,CASEADDAYEQYF,TGTGCCAGCGAAGCGGACGACGCCTACGAGCAGTACTTC
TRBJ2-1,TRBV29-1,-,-,CSVEGFLRIYNEQFF,TGCAGCGTTGAAGGGTTCCTGAGGATCTACAATGAGCAGTTCTTC
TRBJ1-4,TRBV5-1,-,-,CASSWASAGAFDEKLFF,TGCGCCAGCAGCTGGGCCTCCGCTGGGGCCTTTGATGAAAAACTGTTTTTT
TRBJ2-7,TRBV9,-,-,CASSPQGDPPYEQYF,TGTGCCAGCAGCCCACAAGGAGACCCCCCCTACGAGCAGTACTTC
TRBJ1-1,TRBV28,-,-,CASSSVSEAFF,TGTGCCAGCTCCTCGGTTAGTGAAGCTTTCTTT
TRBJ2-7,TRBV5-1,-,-,CASSYGSVYEQYF,TGCGCCAGCAGTTACGGGAGTGTCTACGAGCAGTACTTC
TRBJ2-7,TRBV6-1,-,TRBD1,CASSEHGQGREQYF,TGTGCCAGCAGTGAACACGGACAGGGAAGGGAGCAGTACTTC
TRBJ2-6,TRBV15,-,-,CATSSSRGSGANVLTF,TGTGCCACCAGCAGTTCAAGGGGTTCTGGGGCCAACGTCCTGACTTTC